This entry lists 15 T cell receptor beta chains sequenced from one sample in a study of metastatic and nonmetastatic thyroid tumors (dated by TCRdb to about 2020). Before undergoing thyroid surgery, none of the patients had been given any kind of treatment. Libraries were constructed by PCR. Sequencer: Illumina HiSeq 4000. TCRdb ran its own pipeline on the public reads, namely fastp trimming at Q25 and MiXCR clone calling, and kept in-frame beta chains. For this sample the table gives about 59,000 clones, of which around 15% were detected only once. Roughly a tenth of the sample belongs to the ten largest clones. Sequenced sample: blood. Source of these receptors: a male donor with papillary thyroid cancer or a benign thyroid nodule (not recorded which). Some clones in this sample may be carry-over from other donors' samples.

This clone was seen only a few times. Given a much more abundant clone one base away, this may be a read error. The sample carries other DNA sequences with the same CDR3. The V and J genes are TRBV6-1 and TRBJ2-3; TRBD1 aligns across 9 bases. CDR3 length: 14 residues. Unmatched junction bases numbered 6, after V lost 7 bases and J lost 4 bases. Germline CDR1 and CDR2: MNHNS and SASEGT. DNA of the CDR3: TGTGCCAGCAAGGGACAGGGTGCCGCAGATACGCAGTATTTT. The encoded protein is CASKGQGAADTQYF.

The table lists this clone with many counts. The rearrangement links TRBV18 to TRBJ2-3; 13 bases are a match to TRBD2. V lost 6 bases and J lost 2; bases outside the gene matches: 11. The length of the CDR3 is 18 residues. Germline-derived CDR1 and CDR2 are KGHSH and LQKENI. The CDR3 nucleotides read TGTGCCAGCTCGCATACCGGGACTAGCGGGGCCCTCACAGATACGCAGTATTTT. Amino acids: CASSHTGTSGALTDTQYF.

The V call is TRBV18, the J call TRBJ2-7; unclear D gene. Trimming removed 3 bases at V and 3 bases at J, with 9 bases between. Germline V gene sequence: CDR1 KGHSH, CDR2 LQKENI. The CDR3 has 13 amino acids. The chain's CDR3 is CASSPGSNYEQYF. The CDR3 DNA reads as TGTGCCAGCTCACCTGGGTCCAACTACGAGCAGTACTTC.

On this clone: This may come from a read error, since a much larger clone is one base off. The conserved phenylalanine or tryptophan is not found at the CDR3 terminus, so this likely reflects a read error. The chain has TRBV18 and TRBJ1-1; the D is unclear. The V end lost 2 bases, the J end lost 1 base, and 14 bases lay between the germline ends. The CDR3 runs 16 residues. The V gene's germline CDR1 is KGHSH and CDR2 LQKENI. Here the CDR3 DNA reads TGTGCCAGCTCACCATCGTCGGGGATTGGGAACACTGAAGCTTTCCTT. Translating gives CASSPSSGIGNTEAFL.

Sample share makes this clone medium-sized. This rearrangement joins TRBV6-1 to TRBJ2-7, with D unclear. CDR3 length equals 15 residues. Trimming took off 6 bases at V and 1 base at J, with 16 bases between the two ends. Germline V gene lookup returns CDR1 MNHNS and CDR2 SASEGT. The CDR3 protein is CASRDGRRNSYEQYF. CDR3 in DNA: TGTGCCAGCAGGGACGGCCGTAGGAATTCCTACGAGCAGTACTTC.

Concerning this clone itself: A much larger clone sits a single nucleotide away, making a read error possible. This chain connects TRBV29-1 to TRBJ1-5; weak D call: TRBD1 (5 bases). The V gene's germline CDR1 is SQVTM and CDR2 ANQGSEA. The length of the CDR3 is 12 residues. The V and J ends lost 8 bases and 10 bases respectively, with 18 bases between them. CDR3 nucleotide sequence: TGCAGCCTACAGGTGGGCGGTCATCCCCAGCATTTT. Amino acid sequence: CSLQVGGHPQHF.

In this sample, this clone turned up many times. This rearrangement joins TRBV11-1 to TRBJ2-3; a possible D gene is TRBD1 (6 bases). Germline CDR1 and CDR2: SGHAT and FQDESV (reference sequence). The V and J ends lost 2 bases and 4 bases respectively, with 13 bases between them. This CDR3 is 15 amino acids long. CDR3 region: CASSLQGISADTQYF. The CDR3 region has the DNA TGTGCCAGCAGCTTACAGGGGATTAGCGCAGATACGCAGTATTTT.

At least ten counts were recorded for this clone. The J gene is TRBJ2-1, the V gene TRBV20-1; possibly TRBD2 for D (5 bases). The CDR3 is made up of 15 amino acids. With 1 base removed from V and 4 bases from J, the gap between germline ends came to 14 bases. Germline V gene sequence: CDR1 DFQATT, CDR2 SNEGSKA (reference sequence). CDR3 coding DNA: TGCAGTGCTAGAGTTCCCAGGACTGTTTACAATGAGCAGTTCTTC. It yields the protein CSARVPRTVYNEQFF.

This clone was recorded many times. The junction departs from germline at one end; a sequencing error may be responsible. The chain uses TRBV19 and TRBJ1-2; D is unresolved. From germline, CDR1 is LNHDA and CDR2 SQIVND (reference sequence). This CDR3 is built from 12 residues. The CDR3 DNA reads TGTGCCAGTAGTATACCGCCCGGGGATTGGGCCTTC. Translating it yields CASSIPPGDWAF.

A few counts support this clone. The chain uses TRBV6-1 and TRBJ1-3, with D tentatively TRBD1 (5 bases). Germline V CDR1 and CDR2: MNHNS, SASEGT. V lost 7 bases and J 5 bases, leaving 15 bases between the germline ends. The CDR3 is made up of 14 amino acids. CDR3 residues: CASTSSGTRNTIYF. In DNA form, the CDR3 reads TGTGCCAGCACCTCGTCGGGGACTCGAAACACCATATATTTT.

Ten or more counts support this clone. This chain links TRBV5-6 with TRBJ1-2; D unresolved. Trimming removed 0 bases at V and 2 bases at J, with 5 bases between. The CDR3 loop spans 13 amino acids. Per germline, CDR1 SGHDT and CDR2 YYEEEE. As DNA, the CDR3 is TGTGCCAGCAGCTTGGAAGGGAACTATGGCTACACCTTC. Residues: CASSLEGNYGYTF.

This clone was seen at least ten times. The chain links TRBV12-3 or TRBV12-4 to TRBJ2-1; a weak D match, TRBD2 (7 bases). V shed 3 bases and J shed 0 bases, with 12 bases lying between them. The CDR3 runs to 16 residues. In nucleotides, the CDR3 is TGTGCCAGCAGTTTTGGCGGGGGCCGCTCCTACAATGAGCAGTTCTTC. It codes for CASSFGGGRSYNEQFF.

This clone showed up many times. This chain connects TRBV24-1 to TRBJ2-3, with 10 bases identical to TRBD2. V gave up 4 bases and J gave up 0 bases; unmatched junction bases: 6. Germline values: CDR1 KGHDR, CDR2 SFDVKD. The CDR3 has 17 amino acids. CDR3 sequence: CATSDPSGGSSTDTQYF. In nucleotides, the CDR3 is TGTGCCACCAGTGACCCTAGCGGGGGCTCTAGCACAGATACGCAGTATTTT.

Concerning this clone itself: An end of the junction does not agree with germline; a read error may underlie this. The chain employs TRBV5-1 and TRBJ1-1; D call uncertain. The CDR3 consists of 12 residues. Germline V lookup: CDR1 SGHRS, CDR2 YFSETQ. CDR3 sequence (DNA): TGCGCCAGCAGCGCCGCCTTAGATGAAGCTTTATTT. The encoded protein is CASSAALDEALF.

This clone has a count of ten or more. The rearrangement joins TRBV7-6 to TRBJ2-1; 12 nucleotides match TRBD2. This CDR3 is 15 amino acids long. After removal of 2 bases from V and 8 bases from J, the junction contained 4 bases not matched to a gene. Germline V gene sequence: CDR1 SGHVS, CDR2 FNYEAQ. CDR3 region: CASSLRTSGIDEQFF. The CDR3 region has the DNA TGTGCCAGCAGCTTAAGGACTAGCGGGATTGATGAGCAGTTCTTC.